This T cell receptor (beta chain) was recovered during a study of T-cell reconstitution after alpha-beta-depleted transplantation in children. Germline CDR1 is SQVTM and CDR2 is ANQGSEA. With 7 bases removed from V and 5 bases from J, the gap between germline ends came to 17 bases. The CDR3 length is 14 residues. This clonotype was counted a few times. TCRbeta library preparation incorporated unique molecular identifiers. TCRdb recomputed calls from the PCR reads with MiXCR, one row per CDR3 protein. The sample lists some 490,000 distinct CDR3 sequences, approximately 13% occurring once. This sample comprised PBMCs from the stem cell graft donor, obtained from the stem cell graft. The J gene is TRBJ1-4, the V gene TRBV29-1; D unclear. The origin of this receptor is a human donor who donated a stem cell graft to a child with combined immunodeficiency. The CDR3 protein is CSAGVVETNEKLFF. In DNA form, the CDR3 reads TGCAGCGCGGGAGTCGTAGAAACGAATGAAAAACTGTTTTTT.